This T cell receptor beta chain was obtained from a study of regulatory T cells. V was trimmed by 4 bases and J by 3 bases, leaving 17 bases between them. Germline assignment: CDR1 MDHEN and CDR2 SYDVKM. The CDR3 is 16 residues long. Primers: 52 TRBV forward and 13 TRBJ reverse. Some clones are missing from TCRdb's copy, which holds only in-frame ones; the method was immunoSEQ multiplex PCR. Of around 2,100 clones detected, approximately 65% appear once; the ten largest clones hold about 30%. Sequenced sample: CD8+ T cells sorted from blood. The clonotype was recovered from a person aged 25 to 40 with CD3G deficiency. This chain uses TRBV28 with TRBJ2-3, with D tentatively TRBD1 (6 bases). Here the CDR3 DNA reads TGTGCCAGCAGTTCGGATTCAGGGGTCCTAACAGATACGCAGTATTTT. Protein product: CASSSDSGVLTDTQYF.